The subject of this entry is one TCR beta chain. The V and J ends lost 2 bases and 6 bases, in that order; junction bases with no gene match: 2. This CDR3 comprises 14 residues. Germline V lookup: CDR1 SGDLS, CDR2 YYNGEE. The sample is drawn from a study of blood T cell repertoires in COVID-19. Overall study: Both acute and convalescent COVID-19 samples were obtained from the United States, Italy and Spain. Sources were T cells, B-cell-depleted T cells, or PBMCs; the material itself was cDNA or gDNA.

Per the original methods: Amplifying reference gene primers gave estimates of nucleated cell counts. Repertoires were generated with immunoSEQ multiplex PCR, while TCRdb's copy carries only in-frame clones and drops some. Clone size and V and J calls were adopted from that table, with D and trimming inferred from the DNA. The sample yields over 150,000 clones, approximately 91% seen once. The V gene is TRBV9, the J gene TRBJ2-7; 13 nucleotides line up with TRBD2. The receptor comes from a man between 50 and 59 years old with COVID-19, enrolled during active disease. The material sequenced was peripheral blood. The CDR3 reads CASSVTSGRGEQYF. CDR3 in DNA: TGTGCCAGCAGCGTCACTAGCGGGAGGGGCGAGCAGTACTTC.